This T cell receptor beta chain was sequenced during a study of identical twins. Germline V gives CDR1 DFQATT, CDR2 SNEGSKA (reference sequence). The V end lost 1 base, the J end lost 7 bases, and 10 bases lay between the germline ends. The CDR3 extends over 12 amino acids. A universal primer site was added by template switching, and unique molecular identifiers were carried by the cDNA. TCRdb independently ran MiXCR on the 5' RACE reads; one entry per CDR3 protein. The sample lists 300,000 to 400,000 distinct CDR3 sequences, 9% to 15% seen once, with 7.2% in the top ten. The data were also submitted as part of a second study, on yellow fever vaccine responses in identical twins.

This sequence was found in a woman aged 18-35 years in good health. The chain links TRBV20-1 to TRBJ2-5; no reliable D call. Sequencing used CD8+ T cells sorted from blood. CDR3 nucleotide sequence: TGCAGTGCTAGAGTCTCCTCGGGGACCCAGTACTTC. As protein: CSARVSSGTQYF.